This T cell receptor beta chain was retrieved from a study of blood T cell repertoires in COVID-19. The CDR3 contains 16 residues. The germline V gene encodes CDR1 MGHRA and CDR2 YSYEKL. Trimming pared 0 bases from V and 6 bases from J, leaving 14 bases between. Per the study methods: The assay estimated nucleated cells by amplifying reference gene primers. TCRdb's table, derived via immunoSEQ multiplex PCR, lists solely in-frame clones and lacks some. That table supplies the V and J calls and clone size; D and trimming were determined from the DNA. Seen here are 300,000 or so clones, roughly 88% observed once, and the top ten hold 1.5% to 2%.

The chain has TRBV4-1 and TRBJ1-4; tentative D call: TRBD1 (5 bases). The specimen sequenced was peripheral blood. This TCR was sampled from a woman aged 45-65 years with acute or convalescent COVID-19. CDR3 protein: CASSQEKQGGDEKLFF. CDR3 nucleotides: TGCGCCAGCAGCCAAGAAAAGCAGGGAGGGGATGAAAAACTGTTTTTT.